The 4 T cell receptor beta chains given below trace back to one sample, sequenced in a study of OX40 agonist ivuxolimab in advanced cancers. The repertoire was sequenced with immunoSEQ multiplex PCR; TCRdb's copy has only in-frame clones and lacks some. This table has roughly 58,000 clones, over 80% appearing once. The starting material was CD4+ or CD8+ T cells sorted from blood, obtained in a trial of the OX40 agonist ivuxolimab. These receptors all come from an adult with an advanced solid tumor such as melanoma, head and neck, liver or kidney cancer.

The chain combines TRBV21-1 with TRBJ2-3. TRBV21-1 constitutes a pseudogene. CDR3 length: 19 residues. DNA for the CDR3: TGTGCCAGCAGCAATGACAACCGGGACGGAACTTCTAGCACAGATACGCAGTATTTT. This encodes CASSNDNRDGTSSTDTQYF.

For the CDR3, the DNA is TGTGCCAGCAGTTTGAGACAGGGCAATCAGCCCCAGCATTTT. It yields the protein CASSLRQGNQPQHF. This rearrangement joins TRBV6-6 to TRBJ1-5; possible D gene TRBD1, 6 bases. The V and J ends lost 4 bases and 2 bases respectively, with 9 bases between them. Germline CDR1 and CDR2: MNHNY and SVGAGI (reference sequence). The CDR3 loop spans 14 amino acids.

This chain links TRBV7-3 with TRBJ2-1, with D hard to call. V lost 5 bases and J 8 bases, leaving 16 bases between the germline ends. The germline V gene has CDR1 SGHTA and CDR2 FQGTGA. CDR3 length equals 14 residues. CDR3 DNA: TGTGCCAGCAGCCTTCGGGCCATACTCGATGAGCAGTTCTTC. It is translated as CASSLRAILDEQFF.

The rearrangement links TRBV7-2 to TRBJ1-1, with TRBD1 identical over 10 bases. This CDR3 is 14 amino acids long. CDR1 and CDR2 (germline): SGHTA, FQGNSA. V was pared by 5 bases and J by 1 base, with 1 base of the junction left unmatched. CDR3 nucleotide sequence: TGTGCCAGCAGCCGACAGGGGGCGAACACTGAAGCTTTCTTT. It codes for CASSRQGANTEAFF.